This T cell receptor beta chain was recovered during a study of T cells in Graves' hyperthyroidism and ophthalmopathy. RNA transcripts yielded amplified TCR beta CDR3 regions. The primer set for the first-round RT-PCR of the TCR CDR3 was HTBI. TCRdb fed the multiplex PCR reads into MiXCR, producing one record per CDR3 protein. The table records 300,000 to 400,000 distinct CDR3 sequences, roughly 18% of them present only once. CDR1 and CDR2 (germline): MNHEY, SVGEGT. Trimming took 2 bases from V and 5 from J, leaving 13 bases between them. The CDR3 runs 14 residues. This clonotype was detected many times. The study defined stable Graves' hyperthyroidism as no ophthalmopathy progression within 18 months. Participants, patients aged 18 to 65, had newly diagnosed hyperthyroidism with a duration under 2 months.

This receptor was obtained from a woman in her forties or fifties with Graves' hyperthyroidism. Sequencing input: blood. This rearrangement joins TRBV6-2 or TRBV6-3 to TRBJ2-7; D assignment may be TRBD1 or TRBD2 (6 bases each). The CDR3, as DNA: TGTGCCAGCAGTTACCTGGGGGGCGTTGACGAGCAGTACTTC. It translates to CASSYLGGVDEQYF.